This T cell receptor beta chain is from a study of lymphopenia after photon versus proton radiotherapy (dated by TCRdb to the late 2010s). A note on the overall study: The study compared the immunological effects of photon versus proton radiation therapy in patients with gastrointestinal tumors who developed high-grade lymphopenia. A cohort of some 20 patients with gastrointestinal tumors who received either photon or proton therapy and subsequently developed lymphopenia was included. The study aimed to characterize how the two radiation modalities differ in their impact on the immune system. General conclusions and limits of the study: After the lymphocyte count nadir, oligoclonal expansion, especially of CD8+ Temra cells, was observed in photon-treated repertoires, and the drop in diversity was driven by this expansion. The survival association was examined only in patients who died, and the authors described better survival with proton therapy as a possibility, not as a demonstrated result. During treatment, patients who received proton therapy stayed relatively stable, whereas patients who received photon therapy lost naive T cells and TCR diversity and gained effector/memory populations. Across the cohort, among patients who died, a greater drop in TCR diversity after the nadir was inversely correlated with overall survival time.

Library generation was performed with the immunoSEQ multiplex PCR assay. Alongside multiparametric flow cytometry, deep sequencing of rearranged TCR beta loci was used to profile the T cell repertoires. In its TCRdb copy, this immuneACCESS table keeps in-frame sequences only and misses some clones. Where compared with another copy, unresolved V genes explain less than half of these, and the others have no known cause. Across this sample there are 3,000 to 4,500 clones, with over 60% seen only once. The ten top clones hold about 59% of the sample. Concerning this clone: Its binding antigen is unknown. Base qualities were left out, and no much larger clone turns up one base away.

Sequences MNHEY (CDR1) and SMNVEV (CDR2) are obtained from the germline V gene (reference sequence). From the cysteine through the phenylalanine, the CDR3 covers 17 amino acids. Only the CDR3 region is kept as DNA, spanning 51 bases read in frame from base 1. V trim: 0 bases; J trim: 7 bases; unmatched bases: 7. The sequence is built from TRBV27 and TRBJ1-6, and 9 junction bases match TRBD1. The TCR sequence derives from a man aged 80 or over with esophageal cancer. This specimen was peripheral blood, taken from a patient treated with proton-based radiotherapy. The CDR3 amino acid sequence is: CASSLSGQGKTNSPLHF. The sequenced DNA is TGTGCCAGCAGTTTATCGGGACAGGGAAAGACCAATTCACCCCTCCACTTT.